The 8 T cell receptor beta chains in this list originate from one sample, sequenced in a study of T-cell reconstitution after alpha-beta-depleted transplantation in children. Preparation of the TCRbeta library was carried out with unique molecular identifiers. MiXCR, applied by TCRdb to the PCR reads, yields one record per CDR3 protein. The table lists 100,000 to 120,000 distinct CDR3 sequences, 10% of them singletons. Specimen: PBMCs from the stem cell graft donor, collected from the stem cell graft. These receptor sequences come from a human donor who donated a stem cell graft to a child with acute lymphoblastic leukemia.

This clonotype was recorded at least ten times. V usage is TRBV11-2 and J usage is TRBJ2-1; D gene uncertain. Germline CDR1 and CDR2: SGHAT and FQNNGV. The CDR3 covers 19 residues. Trimming pared 5 bases from V and 2 bases from J, leaving 25 bases between. In DNA, the CDR3 is TGTGCCAGCAGCCCGTGGTTCCCCAGTCAGGACCCCACCTACAATGAGCAGTTCTTC. Its protein product is CASSPWFPSQDPTYNEQFF.

This clonotype was found many times. The V call is TRBV3-1, the J call TRBJ2-4, with D possibly TRBD2 on 7 matching bases. CDR1 is LGHDT, CDR2 YNNKEL, per germline (reference sequence). V lost 1 base to trimming and J lost 0 bases, with 22 bases between them. This CDR3 spans 20 amino acids. CDR3 nucleotide sequence: TGTGCCAGCAGCCAAGCCGGATTGGCGGGGGCCGCCCCAGCCAAAAACATTCAGTACTTC. Protein sequence: CASSQAGLAGAAPAKNIQYF.

This clonotype was counted many times. This chain connects TRBV20-1 to TRBJ1-5, with a tentative D call TRBD1 (5 bases). This CDR3 contains 15 residues. The germline V gene has CDR1 DFQATT and CDR2 SNEGSKA (reference sequence). The V gene lost 5 bases and the J gene lost 6 bases, with 20 bases spanning the gap. This chain's CDR3 is CSAPRPTGAGQPQHF. CDR3 bases: TGCAGTGCTCCCCGCCCGACCGGGGCGGGTCAGCCCCAGCATTTT.

This clonotype has at least ten counts. The J gene is TRBJ2-3, the V gene TRBV5-1; 7 bases are shared with TRBD2. This CDR3 is 16 amino acids long. V gave up 1 base and J gave up 6 bases; unmatched junction bases: 11. The germline V gene has CDR1 SGHRS and CDR2 YFSETQ. Here the CDR3 reads CASSLTGTTLSDTQYF. CDR3 sequence (DNA): TGCGCCAGCAGCTTGACCGGGACTACCCTCTCGGATACGCAGTATTTT.

This clonotype was observed many times. V and J are TRBV30 and TRBJ2-2; 9 bases line up with TRBD1. CDR3 size: 18 residues. Germline CDR1 and CDR2: GTSNPN and SVGIG (reference sequence). The trim removed 2 bases at V and 1 base at J, leaving 11 bases unmatched. The CDR3 DNA follows: TGTGCCTGGAGTCACTATCAGGGACAGGGCAAGAACACCGGGGAGCTGTTTTTT. This gives the protein CAWSHYQGQGKNTGELFF.

Ten or more counts support this clonotype. The chain has TRBV5-1 and TRBJ2-1, with 14 bases matching TRBD2. Trimming took 3 bases from V and 4 from J; bases not matched to a gene: 12. In germline, CDR1 is SGHRS, CDR2 YFSETQ. The CDR3 has 19 amino acids. CDR3 amino acids: CASSSPGGLAGVKYNEQFF. CDR3 in DNA: TGCGCCAGCAGCTCGCCCGGGGGACTAGCGGGAGTGAAATACAATGAGCAGTTCTTC.

This clonotype was seen repeatedly, ten times or more. The chain is built from TRBV19 and TRBJ2-1; TRBD1 matches at 9 bases. This CDR3 is built from 16 residues. The V and J ends lost 4 bases and 7 bases, in that order; junction bases with no gene match: 11. CDR1 is LNHDA and CDR2 is SQIVND in the germline V gene (reference sequence). The chain's CDR3 is CASSTTGGFDWNEQFF. The CDR3 bases are TGTGCCAGTAGTACCACAGGGGGCTTCGATTGGAATGAGCAGTTCTTC.

This clonotype showed up many times. V gene TRBV9 combines with J gene TRBJ2-2; 8 bases are a match to TRBD1. This CDR3 region has 14 residues. V gave up 6 bases and J gave up 4 bases; unmatched junction bases: 5. In germline, CDR1 is SGDLS, CDR2 YYNGEE. For the CDR3, the DNA is TGTGCCAGCATGAGGACAGGGAGCACCGGGGAGCTGTTTTTT. Protein: CASMRTGSTGELFF. Supplemented by reference TRBV9 and TRBJ2-2, the full variable domain reads DSGVTQTPKHLITATGQRVTLRCSPRSGDLSVYWYQQSLDQGLQFLIQYYNGEERAKGNILERFSAQQFPDLHSELNLSSLELGDSALYFCASMRTGSTGELFFGEGSRLTVL.